A single sample gave rise to the 19 T cell receptor beta chains below, sequenced in a study of T cell repertoires in cytomegalovirus infection. Using its own MiXCR run on the reads, TCRdb lists one record per CDR3 protein. The sample shows about 740,000 distinct CDR3 sequences, approximately 34% of them seen only once. Sequencing used PBMCs. Every receptor here comes from a human donor in good health (CMV status not recorded). Some clones in this sample may be carry-over from other donors' samples.

The table lists this clonotype with many counts. The chain is built from TRBV7-2 and TRBJ2-5; D not certain. CDR1 is SGHTA and CDR2 is FQGNSA in the germline V gene. The CDR3 extends over 14 amino acids. Trimming cost V 3 bases and J 4 bases, with 12 bases left between them. CDR3 DNA: TGTGCCAGCAGCTTCCCCTCGGGTGGAGAGACCCAGTACTTC. Translation: CASSFPSGGETQYF. Full variable domain (rest looked up from reference TRBV7-2 and TRBJ2-5): GAGVSQSPSNKVTEKGKDVELRCDPISGHTALYWYRQSLGQGLEFLIYFQGNSAPDKSGLPSDRFSAERTGGSVSTLTIQRTQQEDSAVYLCASSFPSGGETQYFGPGTRLLVL.

The chain combines TRBV4-1 with TRBJ2-1, with unresolved D. CDR1 and CDR2 (germline): MGHRA, YSYEKL. This CDR3 is built from 16 residues. V was trimmed by 1 base and J by 5 bases, leaving 15 bases between them. The CDR3 DNA is TGCGCCAGCAGCCAAGCGAGCCTGGTACCCCACAATGAGCAGTTCTTC. Translating gives CASSQASLVPHNEQFF.

The CDR3 here is CASSRGVETEQYF. The CDR3 DNA reads as TGTGCCAGCAGTCGGGGAGTTGAGACCGAGCAGTACTTC. The chain carries TRBV6-8 and TRBJ2-7, with TRBD2 as a possible D gene (5 bases). The CDR3 covers 13 residues. The germline V gene encodes CDR1 MNHGY and CDR2 SAAAGT. The germline V and J ends were trimmed by 5 bases and 6 bases, with 14 bases remaining between them.

This clonotype has only a few counts. V gene TRBV27 combines with J gene TRBJ2-7; TRBD1 matches 7 bases. With 3 bases clipped from V and 6 bases from J, the junction kept 5 bases outside the gene matches. The germline V gene has CDR1 MNHEY and CDR2 SMNVEV (reference sequence). The CDR3 consists of 13 residues. The CDR3 DNA is TGTGCCAGCAGTTTCTCGACAGGGCCCGAGCAGTACTTC. This encodes CASSFSTGPEQYF.

The chain's CDR3 is CASSKIAGVAYEQYF. The CDR3 DNA follows: TGTGCCAGCAGCAAGATAGCGGGAGTGGCGTACGAGCAGTACTTC. This chain uses TRBV11-1 with TRBJ2-7; TRBD2 agrees at 9 bases. Per germline, CDR1 SGHAT and CDR2 FQDESV (reference sequence). CDR3 size: 15 residues. V shed 5 bases, J shed 4 bases, and the junction held 9 bases outside the gene matches. The full variable domain, in which reference TRBV11-1 and TRBJ2-7 provide the parts outside the CDR3, is EAEVAQSPRYKITEKSQAVAFWCDPISGHATLYWYRQILGQGPELLVQFQDESVVDDSQLPKDRFSAERLKGVDSTLKIQPAELGDSAMYLCASSKIAGVAYEQYFGPGTRLTVT.

The chain joins TRBV29-1 to TRBJ1-2; 7 nucleotides line up with TRBD1. J lost 6 bases, V lost 1 base, and 11 bases had no gene match. This CDR3 is 15 amino acids long. Germline V gene sequence: CDR1 SQVTM, CDR2 ANQGSEA. This CDR3 reads CSVEAVRGSRDGYTF. The CDR3 coding sequence is TGCAGCGTTGAAGCTGTCAGGGGGTCGCGAGATGGCTACACCTTC.

The CDR3, as DNA: TGTGCCAGCAGCTACTTAGGCGGGGACTACAATGAGCAGTTCTTC. It codes for CASSYLGGDYNEQFF. This rearrangement joins TRBV4-2 to TRBJ2-1, with a tentative D call TRBD2 (6 bases). Trimming pared 5 bases from V and 3 bases from J, leaving 14 bases between. Germline V gene sequence: CDR1 LGHNA, CDR2 YNFKEQ. The CDR3 totals 15 residues.

On this clonotype itself: No conserved phenylalanine or tryptophan is present at the end of the CDR3, so a read error is the likely explanation. V is TRBV5-1 and J is TRBJ1-1; TRBD1 agrees at 8 bases. The CDR3 runs to 16 residues. Germline-derived CDR1 and CDR2 are SGHRS and YFSETQ. J gave up 1 base and V 5 bases, and 10 bases lay outside the gene matches. The CDR3 spells CASSPTVQGANTEAFL. CDR3 DNA: TGCGCCAGCAGTCCCACGGTGCAGGGGGCGAACACTGAAGCTTTCTTG.

This clonotype was detected a few times. The V call is TRBV27, the J call TRBJ1-6; 9 bases map to TRBD1. After removal of 6 bases from V and 6 bases from J, the junction contained 9 bases not matched to a gene. This CDR3 contains 16 residues. Per the germline V gene, CDR1 is MNHEY and CDR2 is SMNVEV (reference sequence). CDR3 amino acids: CASSSGTGLLNSPLHF. Here the CDR3 DNA reads TGTGCCAGCAGCTCCGGGACAGGGCTACTTAATTCACCCCTCCACTTT.

The chain is built from TRBV27 and TRBJ2-1; D remains ambiguous. CDR1 is MNHEY, CDR2 SMNVEV, per germline (reference sequence). V shed 4 bases and J shed 3 bases, with 10 bases lying between them. There are 14 residues in the CDR3. The CDR3 loop reads CASSSRPGYNEQFF. The CDR3, as DNA: TGTGCCAGCAGTTCAAGGCCGGGCTACAATGAGCAGTTCTTC.

This clonotype was seen many times. This chain uses TRBV6-1 with TRBJ2-1; D is perhaps TRBD2 (7 bases). V lost 5 bases, J lost 2 bases, and 16 bases lay in between. Germline CDR1 and CDR2: MNHNS and SASEGT. This CDR3 is 16 amino acids long. Written as DNA, the CDR3 is TGTGCCAGCAGTAATCCGGGGGGCCCTCCCTACAATGAGCAGTTCTTC. This sequence encodes CASSNPGGPPYNEQFF.

The chain uses TRBV6-5 and TRBJ2-7; TRBD1 might be the D (6 bases). V was cut by 4 bases and J by 6 bases, with 19 bases left in between. CDR3 size: 15 residues. The germline gives CDR1 MNHEY, CDR2 SVGAGI. This CDR3 is CASSSLHATGPEQYF. The DNA of the CDR3 is TGTGCCAGCAGTTCGTTGCACGCTACAGGGCCCGAGCAGTACTTC.

This clonotype occurred a few times. The chain recombines TRBV7-9 with TRBJ1-2; 8 bases are shared with TRBD1. The CDR3 is 14 amino acids. Germline CDR1 reads SEHNR; CDR2 reads FQNEAQ (reference sequence). J lost 3 bases, V lost 5 bases, and 5 bases had no gene match. Written as DNA, the CDR3 is TGTGCCAGCAGCAGGACAGGGTGGGACTATGGCTACACCTTC. Protein product: CASSRTGWDYGYTF.

This chain links TRBV29-1 with TRBJ2-1; the D gene is possibly TRBD1 (5 bases). The CDR3 has 13 amino acids. Germline lookup yields CDR1 SQVTM and CDR2 ANQGSEA. Between the trimmed V and J ends, which lost 3 bases and 2 bases, there was a span of 8 bases. The CDR3 coding sequence is TGCAGCGTTGACAGGGAAACCTACAATGAGCAGTTCTTC. Its protein is CSVDRETYNEQFF.

The sample holds a few counts of this clonotype. The rearrangement links TRBV28 to TRBJ2-1; TRBD2 matches at 9 bases. The CDR3 runs to 16 residues. V lost 5 bases, J lost 2 bases, and 7 bases stayed unmatched. Germline V gives CDR1 MDHEN, CDR2 SYDVKM. This CDR3 reads CASSRRAGGPYNEQFF. The DNA for the CDR3 is TGTGCCAGCAGTAGGAGAGCGGGAGGCCCCTACAATGAGCAGTTCTTC.

The chain uses TRBV19 and TRBJ2-4; unclear D gene. The CDR3 is made up of 12 amino acids. V lost 5 bases and J 15 bases, leaving 17 bases between the germline ends. Germline-derived CDR1 and CDR2 are LNHDA and SQIVND (reference sequence). The CDR3 spells CASSPRTGVRYF. The DNA for the CDR3 is TGTGCCAGTAGTCCGCGGACCGGCGTTCGGTACTTC.

This clonotype was seen a single time. The DNA for the CDR3 is TGTGCCAGCAGACGACAGGGGGCGAGCACAGATACGCAGTATTTT. Protein: CASRRQGASTDTQYF. V usage is TRBV2 and J usage is TRBJ2-3; the match to TRBD1 covers 10 bases. This CDR3 comprises 15 residues. Germline CDR1 is SNHLY and CDR2 is FYNNEI. After removal of 6 bases from V and 0 bases from J, the junction contained 3 bases not matched to a gene.

This chain joins TRBV6-2 or TRBV6-3 and TRBJ2-1; 9 positions match TRBD1. The CDR3 loop spans 15 amino acids. Germline V lookup: CDR1 MNHEY, CDR2 SVGEGT. With V trimmed by 2 bases and J by 2 bases, 1 base remained unmatched. DNA for the CDR3: TGTGCCAGCAGTTACACAGGGGGCCCCTACAATGAGCAGTTCTTC. It encodes CASSYTGGPYNEQFF.

The sample holds a few counts of this clonotype. The V gene is TRBV28, the J gene TRBJ1-5; 12 bases are a match to TRBD1. CDR3 length: 17 amino acids. Losses at the gene ends were 7 bases for V and 0 bases for J; bases not matched to a gene: 7. Germline CDR1 reads MDHEN; CDR2 reads SYDVKM. CDR3 residues: CASIPGTGGLSNQPQHF. Here the CDR3 DNA reads TGTGCCAGCATCCCCGGGACAGGGGGCCTTAGCAATCAGCCCCAGCATTTT.